This T cell receptor (beta chain) was sequenced for a study of lymphopenia after photon versus proton radiotherapy. Study-level points and caveats: Authors raise, but do not show, better survival with proton therapy. After the lymphocyte nadir, photon-treated repertoires showed oligoclonal expansion, especially of CD8+ Temra cells.

A word on this clone: Its cognate antigen is unknown.

Sequencing was performed with immunoSEQ multiplex PCR; in TCRdb, only in-frame clones are kept and a portion is missing. The table has about 5,000 clones, 85% to 90% seen once. The specimen was peripheral blood, collected from a patient treated with photon-based radiotherapy. This sequence was found in a man aged 25 to 45 with gastric cancer.

CDR3 loop: CASSQGSSDTQYF. DNA of the CDR3: TGTGCCAGCAGCCAAGGTAGCTCAGATACGCAGTATTTT. The J gene is TRBJ2-3, the V gene TRBV4-2; D ambiguous. Germline V lookup: CDR1 LGHNA, CDR2 YNFKEQ. With 1 base removed from V and 4 bases from J, the gap between germline ends came to 6 bases. This CDR3 has 13 residues.